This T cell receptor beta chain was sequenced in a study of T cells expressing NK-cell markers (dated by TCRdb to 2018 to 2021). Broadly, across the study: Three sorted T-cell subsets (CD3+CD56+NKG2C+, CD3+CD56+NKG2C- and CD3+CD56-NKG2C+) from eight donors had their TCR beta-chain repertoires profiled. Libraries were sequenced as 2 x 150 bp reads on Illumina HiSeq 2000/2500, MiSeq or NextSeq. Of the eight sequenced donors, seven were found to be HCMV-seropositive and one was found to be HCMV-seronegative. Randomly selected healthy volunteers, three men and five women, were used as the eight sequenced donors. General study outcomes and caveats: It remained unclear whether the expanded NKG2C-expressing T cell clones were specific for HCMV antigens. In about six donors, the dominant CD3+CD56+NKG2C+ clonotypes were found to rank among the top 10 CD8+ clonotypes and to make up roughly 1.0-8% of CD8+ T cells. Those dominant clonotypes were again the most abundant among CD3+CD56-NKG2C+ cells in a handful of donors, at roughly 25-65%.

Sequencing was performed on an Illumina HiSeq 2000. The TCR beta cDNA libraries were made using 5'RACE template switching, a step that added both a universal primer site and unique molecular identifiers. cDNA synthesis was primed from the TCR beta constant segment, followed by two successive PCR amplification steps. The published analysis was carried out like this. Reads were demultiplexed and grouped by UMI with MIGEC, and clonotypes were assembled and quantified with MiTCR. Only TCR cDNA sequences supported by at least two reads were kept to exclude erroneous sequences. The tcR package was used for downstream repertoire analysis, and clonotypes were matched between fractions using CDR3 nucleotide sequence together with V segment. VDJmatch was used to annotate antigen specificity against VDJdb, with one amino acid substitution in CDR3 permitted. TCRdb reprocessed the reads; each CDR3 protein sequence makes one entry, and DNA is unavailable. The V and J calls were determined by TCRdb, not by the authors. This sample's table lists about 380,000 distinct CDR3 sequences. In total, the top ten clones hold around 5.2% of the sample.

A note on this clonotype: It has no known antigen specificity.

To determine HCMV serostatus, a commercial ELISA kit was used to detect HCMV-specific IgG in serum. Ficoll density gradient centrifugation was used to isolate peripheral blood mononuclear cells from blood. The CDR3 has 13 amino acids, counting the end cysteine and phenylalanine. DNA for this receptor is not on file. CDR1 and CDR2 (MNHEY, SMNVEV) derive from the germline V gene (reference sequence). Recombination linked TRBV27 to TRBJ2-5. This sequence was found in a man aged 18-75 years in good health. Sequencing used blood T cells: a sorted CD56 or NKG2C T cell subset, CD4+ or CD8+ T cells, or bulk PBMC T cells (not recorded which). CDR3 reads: CASSLRVLETQYF.